The rows below give T cell receptor beta chains drawn from one sample of a study of cytomegalovirus exposure and HLA in healthy donors. The method was immunoSEQ multiplex PCR; TCRdb's version includes in-frame clones alone and lacks a portion of them. The sample holds over 95,000 clones, 65% to 80% seen once. The sample consisted of PBMCs. These receptors came from a female donor in good health and CMV-seronegative. Each CDR3 is given with its conserved first and last residue. The order of the fields is CDR3 length, J gene, V gene, D gene, clone size, CDR3 protein, CDR3 DNA. A D gene is named only where the DNA matches it firmly. The size of a clone is reported for some rows only, either as once, few or many, or as a class for expanded clones.

length: 15
J: TRBJ1-1
V: TRBV6-6
D: .
size: few
CDR3: CASSLSPGLNTEAFF
DNA: TGTGCCAGCAGCTTATCCCCGGGGTTAAACACTGAAGCTTTCTTT

length: 17
J: TRBJ2-3
V: TRBV4-3
D: TRBD2
size: .
CDR3: CASSQDPAGGQGDTQYF
DNA: TGCGCCAGCAGCCAAGATCCTGCGGGGGGGCAGGGAGATACGCAGTATTTT

length: 16
J: TRBJ2-7
V: TRBV9
D: TRBD2
size: .
CDR3: CASSVGTSGADGEQYF
DNA: TGTGCCAGCAGCGTAGGGACTAGCGGGGCCGACGGCGAGCAGTACTTC

length: 13
J: TRBJ2-3
V: TRBV27
D: .
size: .
CDR3: CASSVGVTDTQYF
DNA: TGTGCCAGCAGTGTAGGGGTGACAGATACGCAGTATTTT

length: 14
J: TRBJ2-1
V: TRBV5-1
D: TRBD1
size: few
CDR3: CASSRDRGVNEQFF
DNA: TGCGCCAGCAGCCGGGACAGGGGCGTCAATGAGCAGTTCTTC

length: 16
J: TRBJ1-3
V: TRBV6-6
D: .
size: .
CDR3: CASSPERGGAGNTIYF
DNA: TGTGCCAGCAGTCCCGAAAGGGGAGGCGCTGGAAACACCATATATTTT

length: 15
J: TRBJ1-2
V: TRBV5-1
D: .
size: .
CDR3: CASSLAGPLGYGYTF
DNA: TGCGCCAGCAGCTTGGCAGGGCCGCTTGGCTATGGCTACACCTTC

length: 16
J: TRBJ1-2
V: TRBV5-6
D: TRBD1
size: .
CDR3: CASSLGGTASFYGYTF
DNA: TGTGCCAGCAGCTTGGGTGGGACAGCCTCTTTTTATGGCTACACCTTC

length: 17
J: TRBJ2-1
V: TRBV5-1
D: .
size: .
CDR3: CASSAETGLAGYNEQFF
DNA: TGCGCCAGCAGCGCAGAGACCGGACTGGCGGGCTACAATGAGCAGTTCTTC

length: 16
J: TRBJ1-2
V: TRBV4-2
D: .
size: .
CDR3: CASSQEERDTYSPYTF
DNA: TGTGCCAGCAGCCAAGAAGAGCGGGACACCTATTCTCCCTACACCTTC

length: 14
J: TRBJ2-1
V: TRBV19
D: TRBD2
size: .
CDR3: CASSKQRGYNEQFF
DNA: TGTGCCAGTAGTAAACAGCGGGGGTACAATGAGCAGTTCTTC

length: 14
J: TRBJ1-6
V: TRBV7-2
D: .
size: .
CDR3: CASSLGQSNSPLHF
DNA: TGTGCCAGCAGCCTAGGACAGAGTAATTCACCCCTCCACTTT

length: 18
J: TRBJ2-1
V: TRBV7-9
D: TRBD1
size: .
CDR3: CASSLEYRPGQSYNEQFF
DNA: TGTGCCAGCAGCTTAGAGTATCGGCCGGGACAGTCCTACAATGAGCAGTTCTTC

length: 15
J: TRBJ2-5
V: TRBV19
D: TRBD1
size: .
CDR3: CASSIGTGGQETQYF
DNA: TGTGCCAGTAGTATCGGTACAGGGGGCCAAGAGACCCAGTACTTC

length: 15
J: TRBJ2-3
V: TRBV7-8
D: .
size: once
CDR3: CASSLGGTRIDTQYF
DNA: TGTGCCAGCAGCTTAGGGGGCACCCGCATAGATACGCAGTATTTT

length: 14
J: TRBJ2-7
V: TRBV7-9
D: .
size: .
CDR3: CASSSTGLSYEQYF
DNA: TGTGCCAGCAGCTCCACGGGACTCAGCTACGAGCAGTACTTC

length: 13
J: TRBJ1-1
V: TRBV9
D: .
size: .
CDR3: CASSVYPGTEAFF
DNA: TGTGCCAGCAGCGTATACCCGGGAACTGAAGCTTTCTTT

length: 16
J: TRBJ2-5
V: TRBV5-1
D: TRBD2
size: .
CDR3: CASSSSGGNLRETQYF
DNA: TGCGCCAGCAGCAGTAGCGGGGGGAACCTCCGTGAGACCCAGTACTTC

length: 14
J: TRBJ2-3
V: TRBV5-4
D: TRBD2
size: once
CDR3: CASSGGLLGDTQYF
DNA: TGTGCCAGCAGCGGGGGACTACTGGGGGATACGCAGTATTTT

length: 18
J: TRBJ2-7
V: TRBV25-1
D: TRBD2
size: .
CDR3: CASSEWSSGGLSSYEQYF
DNA: TGTGCCAGCAGTGAATGGTCTAGCGGGGGCTTGAGCTCCTACGAGCAGTACTTC

length: 13
J: TRBJ1-1
V: TRBV30
D: .
size: .
CDR3: CAWSDSLNTEAFF
DNA: TGTGCCTGGAGTGACAGCTTGAACACTGAAGCTTTCTTT

length: 15
J: TRBJ2-1
V: TRBV5-1
D: .
size: .
CDR3: CASSLWGEGHNEQFF
DNA: TGCGCCAGCAGCTTGTGGGGGGAAGGCCACAATGAGCAGTTCTTC

length: 17
J: TRBJ1-4
V: TRBV6-4
D: .
size: .
CDR3: CASSCILSAVANEKLFF
DNA: TGTGCCAGCAGTTGTATCTTATCTGCTGTAGCTAATGAAAAACTGTTTTTT

length: 14
J: TRBJ2-3
V: TRBV7-9
D: .
size: .
CDR3: CASSLAGRVDTQYF
DNA: TGTGCCAGCAGCTTAGCGGGCAGGGTGGATACGCAGTATTTT

length: 11
J: TRBJ2-7
V: TRBV10-1
D: .
size: .
CDR3: CASKGVAEQYF
DNA: TGCGCCAGCAAGGGGGTCGCCGAGCAGTACTTC

length: 15
J: TRBJ1-2
V: TRBV5-5
D: .
size: .
CDR3: CASSLNYGENYGYTF
DNA: TGTGCCAGCAGCTTGAATTACGGGGAAAACTATGGCTACACCTTC

length: 14
J: TRBJ1-1
V: TRBV19
D: TRBD1
size: .
CDR3: CASSIGTGNTEAFF
DNA: TGTGCCAGTAGTATAGGGACAGGGAACACTGAAGCTTTCTTT

length: 15
J: TRBJ1-2
V: TRBV4-3
D: TRBD1
size: .
CDR3: CASSQDVKGAGGYTF
DNA: TGCGCCAGCAGCCAAGACGTAAAGGGGGCGGGAGGCTACACCTTC

length: 17
J: TRBJ2-2
V: TRBV4-2
D: .
size: few
CDR3: CASSQSWVAIYPGELFF
DNA: TGTGCCAGCAGCCAATCATGGGTAGCTATCTATCCCGGGGAGCTGTTTTTT

length: 16
J: TRBJ2-7
V: TRBV5-1
D: TRBD2
size: .
CDR3: CASSPGWTSGGDEQYF
DNA: TGCGCCAGCAGCCCTGGATGGACTAGCGGGGGAGACGAGCAGTACTTC

length: 15
J: TRBJ1-1
V: TRBV5-4
D: .
size: .
CDR3: CASSFGVGESSEAFF
DNA: TGTGCCAGCAGCTTCGGGGTAGGCGAGAGTTCTGAAGCTTTCTTT

length: 13
J: TRBJ2-2
V: TRBV6-5
D: .
size: .
CDR3: CASSFFPAGELFF
DNA: TGTGCCAGCAGTTTCTTCCCGGCCGGGGAGCTGTTTTTT

length: 13
J: TRBJ2-5
V: TRBV5-6
D: .
size: .
CDR3: CASSPLGVETQYF
DNA: TGTGCCAGCAGTCCCCTCGGAGTAGAGACCCAGTACTTC

length: 15
J: TRBJ2-7
V: TRBV4-2
D: TRBD1
size: .
CDR3: CASSQEQGIDHEQYF
DNA: TGTGCCAGCAGCCAAGAACAGGGGATCGACCACGAGCAGTACTTC

length: 15
J: TRBJ2-7
V: TRBV5-6
D: .
size: .
CDR3: CASSLARAGDYEQYF
DNA: TGTGCCAGCAGCTTGGCGAGGGCAGGGGACTACGAGCAGTACTTC

length: 15
J: TRBJ1-1
V: TRBV12-5
D: .
size: .
CDR3: CASGFNLEMNTEAFF
DNA: TGTGCTAGTGGTTTCAATTTAGAGATGAACACTGAAGCTTTCTTT

length: 13
J: TRBJ1-1
V: TRBV29-1
D: TRBD1
size: few
CDR3: CSILQGGEGEAFF
DNA: TGCAGCATACTACAGGGGGGAGAGGGTGAAGCTTTCTTT

length: 13
J: TRBJ2-7
V: TRBV14
D: .
size: .
CDR3: CASSLTARGEQYF
DNA: TGTGCCAGCAGCCTGACAGCCCGAGGCGAGCAGTACTTC

length: 11
J: TRBJ2-1
V: TRBV2
D: TRBD2
size: .
CDR3: CASNSGGEQFF
DNA: TGTGCCAGCAATAGCGGGGGTGAGCAGTTCTTC

length: 17
J: TRBJ2-1
V: TRBV18
D: .
size: .
CDR3: CASSPPITARSHNEQFF
DNA: TGTGCCAGCTCACCACCTATAACAGCAAGGTCTCACAATGAGCAGTTCTTC

length: 16
J: TRBJ2-3
V: TRBV10-1
D: TRBD2
size: .
CDR3: CASSDPSLAGADTQYF
DNA: TGCGCCAGCAGTGATCCCTCGCTAGCGGGGGCAGATACGCAGTATTTT

length: 15
J: TRBJ1-1
V: TRBV5-1
D: TRBD1
size: few
CDR3: CASSLYRQGNTEAFF
DNA: TGCGCCAGCAGCTTATACCGACAGGGGAACACTGAAGCTTTCTTT

length: 19
J: TRBJ1-4
V: TRBV5-5
D: TRBD1
size: .
CDR3: CASSLAAVTGGRTNEKLFF
DNA: TGTGCCAGCAGCTTGGCCGCGGTGACAGGGGGCAGAACTAATGAAAAACTGTTTTTT

length: 13
J: TRBJ2-1
V: TRBV27
D: .
size: .
CDR3: CASSLRSYNEQFF
DNA: TGTGCCAGCAGTTTGCGCTCCTACAATGAGCAGTTCTTC

length: 17
J: TRBJ2-1
V: TRBV19
D: TRBD2
size: .
CDR3: CASSIDLAGGRPGEQFF
DNA: TGTGCCAGTAGTATAGATCTAGCGGGGGGCCGCCCGGGGGAGCAGTTCTTC

length: 10
J: TRBJ1-2
V: TRBV20-1
D: .
size: .
CDR3: CSARDYGYTF
DNA: TGCAGTGCCAGGGACTATGGCTACACCTTC

length: 17
J: TRBJ2-1
V: TRBV27
D: TRBD2
size: .
CDR3: CASSSPQLAGVLNEQFF
DNA: TGTGCCAGCAGTTCTCCCCAGCTAGCGGGGGTTCTGAATGAGCAGTTCTTC

length: 14
J: TRBJ2-2
V: TRBV10-3
D: .
size: few
CDR3: CANSRDINTGELFF
DNA: TGTGCCAACAGCCGGGACATAAACACCGGGGAGCTGTTTTTT

length: 13
J: TRBJ2-7
V: TRBV18
D: .
size: .
CDR3: CASAGLPSYEQYF
DNA: TGTGCCAGCGCAGGCCTGCCCTCCTACGAGCAGTACTTC

length: 13
J: TRBJ1-1
V: TRBV6-1
D: .
size: .
CDR3: CASSEQVTTEAFF
DNA: TGTGCCAGCAGTGAACAGGTAACCACTGAAGCTTTCTTT

length: 17
J: TRBJ2-1
V: TRBV7-6
D: .
size: .
CDR3: CASSLGIGYRSESEQFF
DNA: TGTGCCAGCAGCTTAGGGATAGGATATCGGTCGGAGTCAGAGCAGTTCTTC

length: 15
J: TRBJ2-5
V: TRBV5-1
D: TRBD2
size: .
CDR3: CASSLAGLAKETQYF
DNA: TGCGCCAGCAGCTTGGCCGGACTAGCTAAAGAGACCCAGTACTTC

length: 15
J: TRBJ2-1
V: TRBV7-8
D: TRBD2
size: .
CDR3: CASSLGRGAGNEQFF
DNA: TGTGCCAGCAGCCTTGGGCGGGGGGCCGGTAATGAGCAGTTCTTC

length: 14
J: TRBJ1-1
V: TRBV6-1
D: .
size: .
CDR3: CASSQSVSNTEAFF
DNA: TGTGCCAGCAGTCAAAGCGTTTCGAACACTGAAGCTTTCTTT

length: 14
J: TRBJ2-3
V: TRBV9
D: .
size: .
CDR3: CASSVFLSGDTQYF
DNA: TGTGCCAGCAGCGTATTCCTATCGGGAGATACGCAGTATTTT

length: 14
J: TRBJ1-4
V: TRBV7-2
D: TRBD1
size: once
CDR3: CASRLGQGGEKLFF
DNA: TGTGCCAGCAGATTAGGACAGGGAGGTGAAAAACTGTTTTTT

length: 11
J: TRBJ1-2
V: TRBV30
D: .
size: .
CDR3: CAWTGAGGYTF
DNA: TGTGCCTGGACGGGAGCAGGGGGCTACACCTTC

length: 12
J: TRBJ2-3
V: TRBV7-3
D: .
size: few
CDR3: CASSSSPDTQYF
DNA: TGTGCCAGCAGCAGTAGTCCAGATACGCAGTATTTT

length: 13
J: TRBJ2-7
V: TRBV15
D: .
size: .
CDR3: CATSVRAGYEQYF
DNA: TGTGCCACCAGCGTCCGAGCGGGCTACGAGCAGTACTTC